A single sample gave rise to the 24 T cell receptor beta chains below, sequenced in a study of T cell responses to AZD1222 COVID-19 vaccine. This table comes from immunoSEQ multiplex PCR, and its TCRdb copy is limited to in-frame clones, with some not included. The sample records tens of thousands of clones, 82% being singletons. The material sequenced was peripheral blood, taken on day 0 of AZD1222 vaccination. The receptors derive from an adult in good health.

V usage is TRBV10-1 and J usage is TRBJ2-1; D possibly uses TRBD1 or TRBD2 (7 bases each). Germline V CDR1 and CDR2: WNHNN, SYGVQD (reference sequence). This CDR3 has 14 amino acids. The V and J ends lost 6 bases and 9 bases respectively, with 18 bases between them. CDR3 DNA sequence: TGCGCCAGCAGCCCGGACCCAGGGGGGGGTGAGCAGTTCTTC. Protein: CASSPDPGGGEQFF.

The rearrangement uses TRBV7-6 and TRBJ1-1; 9 bases are shared with TRBD1. The junction had 8 bases not matched to a gene; V was cut back by 1 base and J by 8 bases. This CDR3 contains 15 residues. The germline V gene has CDR1 SGHVS and CDR2 FNYEAQ. CDR3 residues: CASSLGGTGFTEAFF. The CDR3 bases are TGTGCCAGCAGCTTAGGTGGGACAGGGTTCACAGAAGCTTTCTTT.

This chain uses TRBV19 with TRBJ2-2; 8 nucleotides line up with TRBD1. The CDR3 has 14 residues. Per germline, CDR1 LNHDA and CDR2 SQIVND (reference sequence). The junction had 5 bases not matched to a gene; V was cut back by 6 bases and J by 5 bases. The CDR3 DNA reads as TGTGCCAGTAGGCAGGGGGCGCGGACCGGGGAGCTGTTTTTT. Amino acids: CASRQGARTGELFF.

The V and J genes are TRBV7-9 and TRBJ2-2, with 9 bases fitting TRBD1. Germline CDR1 and CDR2: SEHNR and FQNEAQ (reference sequence). This CDR3 comprises 17 residues. V was clipped by 4 bases and J by 4 bases; unmatched bases: 10. In nucleotides, the CDR3 is TGTGCCAGCAGCTCGTGGGGACAGGGTGAGAGCACCGGGGAGCTGTTTTTT. It codes for CASSSWGQGESTGELFF.

V gene TRBV11-1 combines with J gene TRBJ1-1; maybe TRBD1 (5 bases). The CDR3 is made up of 14 amino acids. V was pared by 1 base and J by 6 bases, with 12 bases between. Germline-derived CDR1 and CDR2 are SGHAT and FQDESV (reference sequence). CDR3 coding DNA: TGTGCCAGCAGCTTAGAGGGCAGGGAGGCTGAAGCTTTCTTT. It specifies CASSLEGREAEAFF. The variable domain in full, with the rest retrieved from reference TRBV11-1 and TRBJ1-1, is EAEVAQSPRYKITEKSQAVAFWCDPISGHATLYWYRQILGQGPELLVQFQDESVVDDSQLPKDRFSAERLKGVDSTLKIQPAELGDSAMYLCASSLEGREAEAFFGQGTRLTVV.

There are a few counts of this clone. The gene calls are TRBV6-5 and TRBJ2-5; D gene uncertain. V lost 5 bases and J lost 4, with 11 bases in between. The CDR3 sequence is 13 residues long. Per the germline V gene, CDR1 is MNHEY and CDR2 is SVGAGI. The CDR3 region is CASSRARRETQYF. CDR3 DNA sequence: TGTGCCAGCAGTCGGGCCCGAAGAGAGACCCAGTACTTC.

This sequence joins TRBV6-5 and TRBJ2-7; no clear D. Trimming cost V 6 bases and J 0 bases, with 12 bases left between them. Germline CDR1 MNHEY, CDR2 SVGAGI. The CDR3 has 14 amino acids. CDR3 residues: CASSQLVDSYEQYF. The CDR3 DNA reads as TGTGCCAGCAGCCAATTAGTAGACTCCTACGAGCAGTACTTC.

The chain joins TRBV11-2 to TRBJ2-7; weak D call: TRBD1 (5 bases). Per the germline V gene, CDR1 is SGHAT and CDR2 is FQNNGV. V dropped 4 bases and J dropped 9 bases, with 16 bases sitting between them. This CDR3 region has 13 residues. In nucleotides, the CDR3 is TGTGCCAGCAGCTACGGACGCGAAAGGGGGCAGTACTTC. Translating it yields CASSYGRERGQYF.

The chain employs TRBV7-3 and TRBJ1-1; D is unclear. In germline, CDR1 is SGHTA, CDR2 FQGTGA. This CDR3 has 14 residues. V was cut by 1 base and J by 4 bases, with 10 bases left in between. The CDR3 is CASSLREGVTEAFF. The CDR3 nucleotides read TGTGCCAGCAGCTTAAGGGAGGGAGTCACTGAAGCTTTCTTT. The full variable domain, completed using reference TRBV7-3 and TRBJ1-1, is GAGVSQTPSNKVTEKGKYVELRCDPISGHTALYWYRQSLGQGPEFLIYFQGTGAADDSGLPNDRFFAVRPEGSVSTLKIQRTERGDSAVYLCASSLREGVTEAFFGQGTRLTVV.

V and J are TRBV4-3 and TRBJ1-2; no clear D gene. V was cut by 0 bases and J by 8 bases, with 16 bases left in between. Germline V gene sequence: CDR1 LGHNA, CDR2 YSLEER. CDR3 length: 15 residues. The CDR3 nucleotides are TGCGCCAGCAGCCAAGACCATTCCGTATCCCTCGGCTACACCTTC. Translated: CASSQDHSVSLGYTF.

The chain links TRBV2 to TRBJ2-7; D not resolved. This CDR3 comprises 14 residues. V lost 6 bases, J lost 2 bases, and 14 bases lay in between. From germline, CDR1 is SNHLY and CDR2 FYNNEI. The CDR3 sequence is CASRERALTYEQYF. The DNA for the CDR3 is TGTGCCAGCAGAGAAAGGGCCCTAACCTACGAGCAGTACTTC.

This clone showed up just a few times. This chain joins TRBV6-7 and TRBJ1-3; 7 positions agree with TRBD1. TRBV6-7 falls under the ORF class, with uncertain function. With 4 bases clipped from V and 5 bases from J, the junction kept 14 bases outside the gene matches. CDR3 size: 17 residues. CDR3 sequence reads: CASSSTTMTGRRNTIYF. CDR3 coding DNA: TGTGCCAGCAGTTCCACCACTATGACAGGGCGTAGAAACACCATATATTTT.

The gene calls are TRBV4-1 and TRBJ2-7; 11 bases fit TRBD2. With 1 base clipped from V and 2 bases from J, the junction kept 1 base outside the gene matches. This CDR3 region has 15 residues. Germline CDR1 and CDR2: MGHRA and YSYEKL. CDR3 amino acids: CASSQGLAGTYEQYF. CDR3 DNA: TGCGCCAGCAGCCAAGGACTAGCGGGGACCTACGAGCAGTACTTC.

This rearrangement joins TRBV12-3 or TRBV12-4 to TRBJ2-2; D gene ambiguous. The CDR3 is 12 residues long. Trimming shortened V by 3 bases and J by 6 bases, and 5 bases separated the two germline ends. DNA of the CDR3: TGTGCCAGCAGTTTTTATTCCGGGGAGCTGTTTTTT. Its translation: CASSFYSGELFF.

This chain connects TRBV25-1 to TRBJ2-7; D is unclear. V was shortened by 5 bases and J by 0 bases, with 8 bases between the two germline ends. Germline values: CDR1 MGHDK, CDR2 SYGVNS. The CDR3 loop spans 13 amino acids. CDR3 in amino acids: CASSLHLSYEQYF. The CDR3 DNA sequence: TGTGCCAGCAGTCTCCATCTCTCCTACGAGCAGTACTTC.

This clone has just a few counts. This sequence joins TRBV5-6 and TRBJ1-2; TRBD1 might be the D (6 bases). This CDR3 has 13 amino acids. Trimming pared 6 bases from V and 9 bases from J, leaving 18 bases between. Per germline, CDR1 SGHDT and CDR2 YYEEEE. The CDR3 nucleotides are TGTGCCAGCACCTCATTGAGGGGGGTCCGCTACACCTTC. Translated: CASTSLRGVRYTF.

This clone showed up just once. The chain couples TRBV2 to TRBJ1-5, with 7 nucleotides matching TRBD1. CDR1 SNHLY and CDR2 FYNNEI come from the germline V gene. With V trimmed by 5 bases and J by 7 bases, 5 bases remained unmatched. The CDR3 has 13 residues. The chain's CDR3 is CASSQGGGQPQHF. In DNA, the CDR3 is TGTGCCAGCAGTCAGGGGGGAGGGCAGCCCCAGCATTTT.

The chain couples TRBV11-3 to TRBJ2-7; TRBD1 might be the D (7 bases). The V gene's germline CDR1 is SGHNT and CDR2 YENEEA. This CDR3 spans 14 amino acids. V lost 5 bases and J 3 bases, leaving 14 bases between the germline ends. Written as DNA, the CDR3 is TGTGCCAGCAGCCCCCAGGGGGGCAGCTACGAGCAGTACTTC. Residues: CASSPQGGSYEQYF.

This clone was recorded once. The CDR3 loop is CASSLTGEDYGYTF. The CDR3 DNA sequence: TGTGCCAGCAGTTTGACAGGGGAGGACTATGGCTACACCTTC. This chain joins TRBV28 and TRBJ1-2; 8 bases match TRBD1. This CDR3 region has 14 residues. The junction had 3 bases not matched to a gene; V was cut back by 3 bases and J by 3 bases. Germline CDR1 is MDHEN and CDR2 is SYDVKM.

The chain is built from TRBV5-1 and TRBJ2-5, with D possibly matching TRBD1 (5 bases). Trimming removed 2 bases from V and 5 bases from J, with 10 bases in between. There are 13 residues in the CDR3. Germline V lookup: CDR1 SGHRS, CDR2 YFSETQ. The CDR3 sequence: CASSFTPGETQYF. The CDR3 DNA reads as TGCGCCAGCAGCTTTACTCCAGGGGAGACCCAGTACTTC. The whole variable domain, remainder taken from reference TRBV5-1 and TRBJ2-5, is KAGVTQTPRYLIKTRGQQVTLSCSPISGHRSVSWYQQTPGQGLQFLFEYFSETQRNKGNFPGRFSGRQFSNSRSEMNVSTLELGDSALYLCASSFTPGETQYFGPGTRLLVL.

The chain recombines TRBV10-1 with TRBJ2-1; weak D call: TRBD2 (6 bases). This CDR3 spans 14 amino acids. V shed 0 bases and J shed 8 bases, with 11 bases lying between them. CDR1 is WNHNN, CDR2 SYGVQD, per germline (reference sequence). CDR3 region: CASSESTSGHEQFF. DNA of the CDR3: TGCGCCAGCAGTGAGTCGACTAGTGGCCATGAGCAGTTCTTC.

The chain combines TRBV6-5 with TRBJ1-2, with 9 nucleotides matching TRBD1. V shed 4 bases and J 8 bases; nucleotides not matched to a gene: 11. The CDR3 is 15 residues long. CDR1 MNHEY and CDR2 SVGAGI come from the germline V gene. The CDR3 DNA reads as TGTGCCAGCAGTTCATCATGGACAGGGGAAGGGGGCTACACCTTC. Its protein is CASSSSWTGEGGYTF.

The rearrangement links TRBV6-1 to TRBJ1-2; D perhaps matches TRBD1 (6 bases). The length of the CDR3 is 13 residues. In germline, CDR1 is MNHNS, CDR2 SASEGT. V was trimmed by 2 bases and J by 4 bases, leaving 8 bases between them. CDR3 sequence (DNA): TGTGCCAGCAGTGAAACAGGGTCCTATGGCTACACCTTC. This codes for CASSETGSYGYTF.

The chain has TRBV5-1 and TRBJ2-7; either TRBD1 or TRBD2 may supply D (5 bases each). The V and J ends lost 3 bases and 0 bases respectively, with 16 bases between them. Germline assignment: CDR1 SGHRS and CDR2 YFSETQ. CDR3 length: 16 residues. The CDR3: CASSSGSFGTSYEQYF. CDR3 nucleotide sequence: TGCGCCAGCAGCTCAGGTAGTTTCGGGACCTCCTACGAGCAGTACTTC. Complete variable domain (other parts from reference TRBV5-1 and TRBJ2-7): KAGVTQTPRYLIKTRGQQVTLSCSPISGHRSVSWYQQTPGQGLQFLFEYFSETQRNKGNFPGRFSGRQFSNSRSEMNVSTLELGDSALYLCASSSGSFGTSYEQYFGPGTRLTVT.